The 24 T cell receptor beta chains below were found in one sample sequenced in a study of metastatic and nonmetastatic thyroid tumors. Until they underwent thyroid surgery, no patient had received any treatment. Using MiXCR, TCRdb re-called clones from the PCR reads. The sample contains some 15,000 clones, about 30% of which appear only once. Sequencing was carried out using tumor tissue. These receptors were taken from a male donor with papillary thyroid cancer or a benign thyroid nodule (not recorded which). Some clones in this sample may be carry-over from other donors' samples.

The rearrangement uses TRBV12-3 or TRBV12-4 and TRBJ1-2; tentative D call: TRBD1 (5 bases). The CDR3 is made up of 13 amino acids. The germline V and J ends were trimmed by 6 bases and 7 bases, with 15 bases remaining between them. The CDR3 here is CASSLLGEGGYTF. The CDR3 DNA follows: TGTGCCAGCAGCCTCTTAGGGGAAGGTGGCTACACCTTC.

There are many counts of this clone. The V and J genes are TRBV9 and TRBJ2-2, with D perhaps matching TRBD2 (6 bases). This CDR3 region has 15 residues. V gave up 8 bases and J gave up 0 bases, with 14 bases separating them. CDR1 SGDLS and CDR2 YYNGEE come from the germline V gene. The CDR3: CASSLGGANTGELFF. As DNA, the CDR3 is TGTGCCAGTAGTCTCGGCGGGGCGAACACCGGGGAGCTGTTTTTT.

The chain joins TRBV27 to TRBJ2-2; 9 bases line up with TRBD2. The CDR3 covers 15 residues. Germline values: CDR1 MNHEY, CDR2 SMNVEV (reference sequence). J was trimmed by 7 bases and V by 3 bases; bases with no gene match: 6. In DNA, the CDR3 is TGTGCCAGCAGTTTCGGCGGGGGGGTAGGCGGGGAGCTGTTTTTT. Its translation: CASSFGGGVGGELFF.

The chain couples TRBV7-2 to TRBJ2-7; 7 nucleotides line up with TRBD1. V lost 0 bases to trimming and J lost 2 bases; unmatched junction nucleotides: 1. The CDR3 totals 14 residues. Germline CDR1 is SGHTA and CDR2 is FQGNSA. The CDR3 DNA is TGTGCCAGCAGCTTAGCCGGACAGGCCTACGAGCAGTACTTC. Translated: CASSLAGQAYEQYF.

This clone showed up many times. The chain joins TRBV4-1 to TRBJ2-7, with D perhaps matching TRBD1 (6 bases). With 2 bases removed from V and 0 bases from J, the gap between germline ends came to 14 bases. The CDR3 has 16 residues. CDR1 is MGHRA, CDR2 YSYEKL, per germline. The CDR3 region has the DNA TGCGCCAGCAGCCAAACTCCGGGACACGGCTCCTACGAGCAGTACTTC. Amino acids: CASSQTPGHGSYEQYF.

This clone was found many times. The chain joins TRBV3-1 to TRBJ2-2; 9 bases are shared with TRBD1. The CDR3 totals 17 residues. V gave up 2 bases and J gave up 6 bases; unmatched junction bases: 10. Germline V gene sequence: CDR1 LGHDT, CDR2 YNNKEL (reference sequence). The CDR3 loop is CASSQTQGANGAGELFF. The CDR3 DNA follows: TGTGCCAGCAGCCAAACACAGGGGGCTAATGGAGCCGGGGAGCTGTTTTTT.

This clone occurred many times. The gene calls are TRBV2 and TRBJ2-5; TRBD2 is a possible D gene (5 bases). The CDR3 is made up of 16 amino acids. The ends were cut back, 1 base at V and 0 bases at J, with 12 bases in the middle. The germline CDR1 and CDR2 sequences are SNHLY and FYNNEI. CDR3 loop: CASSEETGIDQETQYF. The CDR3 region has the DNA TGTGCCAGCAGTGAAGAGACGGGAATCGACCAAGAGACCCAGTACTTC. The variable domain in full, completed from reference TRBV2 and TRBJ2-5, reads EPEVTQTPSHQVTQMGQEVILRCVPISNHLYFYWYRQILGQKVEFLVSFYNNEISEKSEIFDDQFSVERPDGSNFTLKIRSTKLEDSAMYFCASSEETGIDQETQYFGPGTRLLVL.

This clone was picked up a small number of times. The CDR3 bases are TGTGCCAGCAGTGAGGGTGGTGGTTCCGAGCAGTACTTC. Translation: CASSEGGGSEQYF. The rearrangement uses TRBV2 and TRBJ2-7; D is undetermined. The V and J ends lost 3 bases and 6 bases respectively, with 12 bases between them. Germline CDR1 SNHLY, CDR2 FYNNEI. The length of the CDR3 is 13 residues.

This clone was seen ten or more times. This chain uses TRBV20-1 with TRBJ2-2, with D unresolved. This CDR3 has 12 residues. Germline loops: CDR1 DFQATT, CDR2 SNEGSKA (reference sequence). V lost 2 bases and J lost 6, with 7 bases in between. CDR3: CSARWQAGELFF. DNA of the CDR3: TGCAGTGCTAGATGGCAGGCCGGGGAGCTGTTTTTT.

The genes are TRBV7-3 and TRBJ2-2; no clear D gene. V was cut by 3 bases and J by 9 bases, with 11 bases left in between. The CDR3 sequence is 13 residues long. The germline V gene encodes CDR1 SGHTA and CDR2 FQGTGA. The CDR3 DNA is TGTGCCAGCAGCTTCCTGGCCAGCTGGGAGCTGTTTTTT. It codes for CASSFLASWELFF.

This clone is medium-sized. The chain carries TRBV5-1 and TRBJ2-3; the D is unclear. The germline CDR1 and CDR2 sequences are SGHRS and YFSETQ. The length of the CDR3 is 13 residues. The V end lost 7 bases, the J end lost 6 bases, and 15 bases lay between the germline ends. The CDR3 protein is CASANPRTDTQYF. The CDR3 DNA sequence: TGCGCCAGCGCCAATCCTAGAACCGATACGCAGTATTTT. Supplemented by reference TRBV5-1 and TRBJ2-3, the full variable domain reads KAGVTQTPRYLIKTRGQQVTLSCSPISGHRSVSWYQQTPGQGLQFLFEYFSETQRNKGNFPGRFSGRQFSNSRSEMNVSTLELGDSALYLCASANPRTDTQYFGPGTRLTVL.

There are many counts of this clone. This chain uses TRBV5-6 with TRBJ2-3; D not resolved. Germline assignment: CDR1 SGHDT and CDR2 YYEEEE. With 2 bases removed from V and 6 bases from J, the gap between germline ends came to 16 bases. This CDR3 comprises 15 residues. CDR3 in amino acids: CASSFAPNPQDTQYF. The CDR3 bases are TGTGCCAGCAGCTTTGCCCCAAACCCACAGGATACGCAGTATTTT.

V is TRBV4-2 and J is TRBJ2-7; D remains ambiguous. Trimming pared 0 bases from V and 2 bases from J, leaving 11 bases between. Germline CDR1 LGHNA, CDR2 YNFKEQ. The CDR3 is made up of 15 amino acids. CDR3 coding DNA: TGTGCCAGCAGCCAAGATATTGAAACGACCTACGAGCAGTACTTC. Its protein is CASSQDIETTYEQYF.

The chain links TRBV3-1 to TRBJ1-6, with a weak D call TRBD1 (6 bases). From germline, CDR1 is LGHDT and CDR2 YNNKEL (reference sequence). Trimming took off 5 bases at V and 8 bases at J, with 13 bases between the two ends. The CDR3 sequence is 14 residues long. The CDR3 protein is CASSSRQVDSPLHF. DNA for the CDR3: TGTGCCAGCAGCAGCCGACAGGTCGATTCACCCCTCCACTTT.

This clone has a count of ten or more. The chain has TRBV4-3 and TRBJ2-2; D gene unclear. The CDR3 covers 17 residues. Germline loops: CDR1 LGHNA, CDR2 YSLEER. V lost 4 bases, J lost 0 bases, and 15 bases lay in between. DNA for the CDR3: TGCGCCAGCAGCCCCCGACTCCCGTTCGCGAACACCGGGGAGCTGTTTTTT. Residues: CASSPRLPFANTGELFF.

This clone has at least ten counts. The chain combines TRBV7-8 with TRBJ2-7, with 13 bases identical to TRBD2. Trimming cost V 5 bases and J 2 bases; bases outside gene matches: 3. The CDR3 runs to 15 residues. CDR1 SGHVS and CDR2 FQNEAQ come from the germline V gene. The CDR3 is CASSQTSGGAYEQYF. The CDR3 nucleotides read TGTGCCAGCAGCCAAACTAGCGGGGGGGCCTACGAGCAGTACTTC.

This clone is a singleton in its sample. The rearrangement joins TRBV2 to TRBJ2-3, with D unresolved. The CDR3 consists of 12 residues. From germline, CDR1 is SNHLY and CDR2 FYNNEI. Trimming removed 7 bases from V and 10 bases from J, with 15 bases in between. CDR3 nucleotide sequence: TGTGCCAGCATTGTCTCGGGCGGTCCGCAGTATTTT. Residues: CASIVSGGPQYF.

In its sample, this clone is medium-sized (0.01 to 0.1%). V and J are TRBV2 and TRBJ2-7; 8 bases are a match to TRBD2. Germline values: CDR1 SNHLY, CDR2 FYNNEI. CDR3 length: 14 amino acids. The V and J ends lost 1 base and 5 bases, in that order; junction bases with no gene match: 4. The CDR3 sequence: CASSEGGRKDEQYF. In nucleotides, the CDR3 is TGTGCCAGCAGTGAAGGCGGGAGGAAGGACGAGCAGTACTTC.

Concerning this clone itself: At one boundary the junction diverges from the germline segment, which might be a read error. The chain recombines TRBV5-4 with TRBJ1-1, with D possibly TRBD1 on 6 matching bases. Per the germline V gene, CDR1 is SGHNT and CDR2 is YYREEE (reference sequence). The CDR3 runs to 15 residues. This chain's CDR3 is CASSFPDPQGTEAFF. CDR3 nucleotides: TGCGCCAGCAGCTTCCCGGATCCTCAGGGGACTGAAGCTTTCTTT.

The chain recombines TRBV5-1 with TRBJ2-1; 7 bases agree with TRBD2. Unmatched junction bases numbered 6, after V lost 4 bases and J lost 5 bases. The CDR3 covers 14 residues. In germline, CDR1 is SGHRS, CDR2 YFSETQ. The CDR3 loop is CASSISGTNNEQFF. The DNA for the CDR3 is TGCGCCAGCAGCATCAGCGGGACCAACAATGAGCAGTTCTTC.

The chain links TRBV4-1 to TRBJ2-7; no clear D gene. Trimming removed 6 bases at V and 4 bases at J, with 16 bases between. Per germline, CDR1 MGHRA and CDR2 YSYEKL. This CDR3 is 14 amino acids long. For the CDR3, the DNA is TGCGCCAGCAGTCCCACCAGCCCAGCGTACGAGCAGTACTTC. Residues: CASSPTSPAYEQYF.

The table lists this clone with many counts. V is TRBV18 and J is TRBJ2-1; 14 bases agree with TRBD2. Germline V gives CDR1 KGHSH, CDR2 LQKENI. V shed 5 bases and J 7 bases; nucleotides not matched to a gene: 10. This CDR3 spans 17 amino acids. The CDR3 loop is CASSATSGRAPGNEQFF. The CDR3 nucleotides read TGTGCCAGCTCAGCGACTAGCGGGAGGGCTCCAGGAAATGAGCAGTTCTTC.

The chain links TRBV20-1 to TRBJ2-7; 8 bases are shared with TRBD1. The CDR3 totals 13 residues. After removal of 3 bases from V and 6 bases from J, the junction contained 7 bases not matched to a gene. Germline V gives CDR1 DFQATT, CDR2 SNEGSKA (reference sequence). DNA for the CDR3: TGCAGTGCTAGCGGGACAGGTTTTGGCGAGCAGTACTTC. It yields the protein CSASGTGFGEQYF.

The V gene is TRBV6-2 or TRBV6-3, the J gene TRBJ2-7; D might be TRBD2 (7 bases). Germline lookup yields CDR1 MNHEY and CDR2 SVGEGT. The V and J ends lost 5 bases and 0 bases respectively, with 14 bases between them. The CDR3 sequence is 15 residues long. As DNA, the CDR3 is TGTGCCAGCAGTCCCGACGGGGGGCTCTCCTACGAGCAGTACTTC. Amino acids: CASSPDGGLSYEQYF.